This T cell receptor (beta chain) was sequenced for a study of T-cell reconstitution after alpha-beta-depleted transplantation in children. This clonotype was seen only a few times. Trimming removed 6 bases at V and 1 base at J, with 15 bases between. The CDR3 totals 15 residues. The authors prepared the TCRbeta library with unique molecular identifiers. TCRdb reprocessed the PCR reads via MiXCR and lists one record per CDR3 protein. This repertoire shows fewer than 350,000 distinct CDR3 sequences, roughly 12% found once; its top ten account for around 20%. The receptor was derived from a male patient aged 2 to 10 who had a stem cell transplant for chronic granulomatous disease, so the T cells may come from the graft donor. The V call is TRBV12-3 or TRBV12-4, the J call TRBJ2-5; D is unresolved. Sequenced material: peripheral blood, taken 180 days after TCRalphabeta/CD19-depleted stem cell transplant. CDR3 sequence (DNA): TGTGCCAGCAGCCCCCCGGAAGCCTTCCAAGAGACCCAGTACTTC. Its translation is CASSPPEAFQETQYF.